These 30 T cell receptor beta chains were sequenced from one sample in a study of control samples from healthy donors and cancer patients. Assay used: immunoSEQ multiplex PCR; TCRdb lists only in-frame clones, some missing. The top ten hold roughly a fifth of the sample, which has about 39,000 clones, around 83% seen once. The source material was PBMCs. These TCRs come from a woman in her fifties or sixties with lung cancer.

This chain connects TRBV2 to TRBJ1-2; perhaps TRBD1 as D (6 bases). Trimming shortened V by 11 bases and J by 4 bases, and 20 bases separated the two germline ends. The germline CDR1 and CDR2 sequences are SNHLY and FYNNEI. This CDR3 spans 14 amino acids. The CDR3 protein is CAGSLSGVSYGYTF. In nucleotides, the CDR3 is TGTGCCGGATCCTTATCAGGGGTCTCCTATGGCTACACCTTC.

This chain uses TRBV5-6 with TRBJ2-1, with a weak D call TRBD1 (6 bases). V lost 7 bases and J 4 bases, leaving 15 bases between the germline ends. The CDR3 totals 14 residues. Germline V gives CDR1 SGHDT, CDR2 YYEEEE. CDR3 sequence reads: CASSRFDRYNEQFF. The CDR3 DNA reads as TGTGCCAGCTCCCGATTCGACAGGTACAATGAGCAGTTCTTC.

This clone showed up just once. The chain is built from TRBV5-6 and TRBJ1-1; D remains unclear. Trimming stripped 1 base from V and 11 bases from J, with 15 bases between. This CDR3 region has 13 residues. The germline gives CDR1 SGHDT, CDR2 YYEEEE. This chain's CDR3 is CASSLYSTHGAFF. For the CDR3, the DNA is TGTGCCAGCAGCTTGTATTCTACCCACGGGGCTTTCTTT.

The rearrangement links TRBV9 to TRBJ2-4; 7 bases line up with TRBD1. V trimming: 4 bases; J trimming: 8 bases; junction bases outside the gene matches: 6. This CDR3 spans 13 amino acids. Germline-derived CDR1 and CDR2 are SGDLS and YYNGEE. The CDR3 sequence is CASSPQGVDIQYF. CDR3 DNA: TGTGCCAGCAGCCCTCAGGGGGTGGACATTCAGTACTTC.

The chain has TRBV14 and TRBJ2-3; D not resolved. Trimming left V 4 bases short and J 2 bases short, with 4 bases between. The CDR3 contains 12 residues. Germline assignment: CDR1 SGHDN and CDR2 FVKESK. The CDR3 nucleotides are TGTGCCAGCAGCCCCTTCACAGATACGCAGTATTTT. This gives the protein CASSPFTDTQYF. The whole variable domain, remainder taken from reference TRBV14 and TRBJ2-3, is EAGVTQFPSHSVIEKGQTVTLRCDPISGHDNLYWYRRVMGKEIKFLLHFVKESKQDESGMPNNRFLAERTGGTYSTLKVQPAELEDSGVYFCASSPFTDTQYFGPGTRLTVL.

V is TRBV23-1 and J is TRBJ2-7; D is perhaps TRBD2 (7 bases). TRBV23-1 is an open reading frame, and its role is uncertain. V lost 4 bases to trimming and J lost 2 bases, with 18 bases between them. The CDR3 is made up of 16 amino acids. CDR3 DNA: TGCGCCAGCAGTCTAGGGGGGGGAATGGCCCCCTACGAGCAGTACTTC. Amino acid sequence: CASSLGGGMAPYEQYF.

The J gene is TRBJ2-1, the V gene TRBV9; D unresolved. V dropped 4 bases and J dropped 7 bases, with 12 bases sitting between them. CDR3 length equals 13 residues. The germline V gene encodes CDR1 SGDLS and CDR2 YYNGEE. The CDR3 loop reads CASSTHTQNEQFF. For the CDR3, the DNA is TGTGCCAGCAGCACACACACACAGAATGAGCAGTTCTTC.

The V gene is TRBV19, the J gene TRBJ2-7; no clear D. Between the trimmed V and J ends, which lost 8 bases and 3 bases, there was a span of 14 bases. The germline V gene encodes CDR1 LNHDA and CDR2 SQIVND (reference sequence). The CDR3 sequence is 13 residues long. CDR3 region: CASLRGIDYEQYF. Written as DNA, the CDR3 is TGTGCCAGTCTCCGAGGAATCGACTACGAGCAGTACTTC. Together with reference TRBV19 and TRBJ2-7, the CDR3 gives the full variable domain: DGGITQSPKYLFRKEGQNVTLSCEQNLNHDAMYWYRQDPGQGLRLIYYSQIVNDFQKGDIAEGYSVSREKKESFPLTVTSAQKNPTAFYLCASLRGIDYEQYFGPGTRLTVT.

The chain links TRBV20-1 to TRBJ2-7, with D hard to call. Germline CDR1 is DFQATT and CDR2 is SNEGSKA (reference sequence). Trimming took 3 bases from V and 6 from J, leaving 9 bases between them. CDR3 size: 11 residues. CDR3 coding DNA: TGCAGTGCTAGTGACGGAGTCGAGCAGTACTTC. Its translation is CSASDGVEQYF.

This chain links TRBV5-5 with TRBJ2-1, with 13 positions matching TRBD2. There are 18 residues in the CDR3. The germline gives CDR1 SGHKS, CDR2 YYEKEE (reference sequence). Losses at the gene ends were 4 bases for V and 6 bases for J; bases not matched to a gene: 13. In DNA form, the CDR3 reads TGTGCCAGCAGCCTATTCAAACTAGCGGGGGGGCCGGGCAATGAGCAGTTCTTC. It is translated as CASSLFKLAGGPGNEQFF.

The chain links TRBV9 to TRBJ2-1, with TRBD1 matching over 8 bases. CDR1 is SGDLS and CDR2 is YYNGEE in the germline V gene. The CDR3 is 17 residues long. Trimming at V came to 1 base and at J to 0 bases, leaving 6 bases not matched to a gene. The CDR3 loop is CASSVPTDRVSYNEQFF. The CDR3 DNA follows: TGTGCCAGCAGCGTACCTACGGACAGGGTCTCCTACAATGAGCAGTTCTTC.

This clone was recorded only once. At one of its ends the junction is not consistent with the germline gene, which may arise from a read error. V is TRBV7-2 and J is TRBJ2-5; unclear D gene. The CDR3 totals 11 residues. Per the germline V gene, CDR1 is SGHTA and CDR2 is FQGNSA. CDR3 residues: CASSLGASSNF. As DNA, the CDR3 is TGTGCCAGCAGCTTAGGTGCTAGTTCCAACTTC.

The genes are TRBV9 and TRBJ1-3; D call uncertain. Trimming took 0 bases from V and 0 from J, leaving 10 bases between them. Germline-derived CDR1 and CDR2 are SGDLS and YYNGEE. The CDR3 runs 16 residues. The CDR3 here is CASSVDGSDSGNTIYF. The CDR3 DNA follows: TGTGCCAGCAGCGTAGATGGGTCAGACTCTGGAAACACCATATATTTT.

The rearrangement joins TRBV5-1 to TRBJ2-3; the D is unclear. The DNA end is more similar to TRBJ1-5, so the J call may be wrong. CDR1 and CDR2 (germline): SGHRS, YFSETQ. The CDR3 is 13 amino acids. The CDR3 loop reads CASSFPGEDTQHF. Here the CDR3 DNA reads TGCGCCAGCAGCTTCCCAGGAGAGGATACGCAGCATTTT.

This clone was recorded only once. V is TRBV20-1 and J is TRBJ2-1; no clear D. Trimming pared 3 bases from V and 8 bases from J, leaving 20 bases between. Germline V gives CDR1 DFQATT, CDR2 SNEGSKA (reference sequence). The CDR3 length is 15 residues. CDR3 loop: CSASSRILRGDEQFF. The CDR3, as DNA: TGCAGTGCTAGTTCTAGGATTCTGCGTGGAGATGAGCAGTTCTTC.

CDR3 sequence reads: CASSYSNGAQETQYF. CDR3 DNA: TGTGCCAGCAGTTACTCAAATGGCGCCCAAGAGACCCAGTACTTC. The chain recombines TRBV6-6 with TRBJ2-5; no reliable D call. Deletions cut 0 bases from V and 1 base from J, with 9 bases between. CDR3 length equals 15 residues. Germline V gene sequence: CDR1 MNHNY, CDR2 SVGAGI (reference sequence).

V and J are TRBV30 and TRBJ2-3; no reliable D call. V dropped 1 base and J dropped 3 bases, with 8 bases sitting between them. The CDR3 is 13 amino acids. Looked up from germline, CDR1 is GTSNPN and CDR2 is SVGIG (reference sequence). CDR3 sequence: CAWSGGGTDTQYF. The CDR3 region has the DNA TGTGCCTGGAGTGGGGGTGGGACAGATACGCAGTATTTT.

The chain employs TRBV6-5 and TRBJ2-1, with D tentatively TRBD1 (5 bases). The V gene lost 4 bases and the J gene lost 9 bases, with 19 bases spanning the gap. From germline, CDR1 is MNHEY and CDR2 SVGAGI. The CDR3 is 15 amino acids. In DNA, the CDR3 is TGTGCCAGCAGTTCCCCAGGGTCCCGTCGAGGTGAGCAGTTCTTC. It translates to CASSSPGSRRGEQFF.

The J gene is TRBJ1-5, the V gene TRBV11-3; possibly TRBD1 for D (5 bases). The CDR3 loop spans 16 amino acids. The V and J ends lost 0 bases and 1 base respectively, with 10 bases between them. Germline CDR1 and CDR2: SGHNT and YENEEA. The CDR3 loop is CASSLDQRGSNQPQHF. The CDR3 DNA reads as TGTGCCAGCAGCTTAGATCAAAGGGGAAGCAATCAGCCCCAGCATTTT.

The J gene is TRBJ1-5, the V gene TRBV5-6; D may be TRBD1 (6 bases). The CDR3 consists of 16 residues. The germline V gene encodes CDR1 SGHDT and CDR2 YYEEEE. V dropped 2 bases and J dropped 4 bases, with 16 bases sitting between them. The CDR3 coding sequence is TGTGCCAGCAGCTTTGGGATTGCAGGGGCGAATCAGCCCCAGCATTTT. Its translation is CASSFGIAGANQPQHF.

The chain carries TRBV7-8 and TRBJ1-3, with a tentative D call TRBD1 (6 bases). This CDR3 is 16 amino acids long. The V and J ends lost 0 bases and 2 bases respectively, with 11 bases between them. Germline CDR1 reads SGHVS; CDR2 reads FQNEAQ. For the CDR3, the DNA is TGTGCCAGCAGCTTAGCAGGACAGCTGGCTGGAAACACCATATATTTT. This gives the protein CASSLAGQLAGNTIYF.

The gene calls are TRBV10-3 and TRBJ2-5; D possibly corresponds to TRBD2 (5 bases). Per germline, CDR1 ENHRY and CDR2 SYGVKD. V gave up 0 bases and J gave up 3 bases, with 8 bases separating them. The CDR3 runs 14 residues. The DNA of the CDR3 is TGTGCCATCAGTGAGTCTAGGACTGAAGAGACCCAGTACTTC. It specifies CAISESRTEETQYF.

The J gene is TRBJ2-1, the V gene TRBV4-1; D is possibly TRBD2 (6 bases). The germline gives CDR1 MGHRA, CDR2 YSYEKL. Trimming pared 4 bases from V and 2 bases from J, leaving 18 bases between. The CDR3 is 17 amino acids. The CDR3 nucleotides read TGCGCCAGCAGCCCTTTCCCCGGGGGTGGCGCCTACAATGAGCAGTTCTTC. Translated, it gives CASSPFPGGGAYNEQFF.

This chain uses TRBV21-1 with TRBJ2-1; the DNA was not compared with TRBD2, the D call given in the table. TRBV21-1 is described as a pseudogene. The CDR3 runs 23 residues. The CDR3 protein is CASSILGHWGRSTSGGTYNEQFF. CDR3 in DNA: TGTGCCAGCAGCATCCTGGGTCACTGGGGCCGGTCGACTAGCGGGGGAACCTACAATGAGCAGTTCTTC.

The V and J genes are TRBV7-3 and TRBJ1-1; no reliable D call. V lost 4 bases and J lost 1, with 7 bases in between. Germline CDR1 is SGHTA and CDR2 is FQGTGA. The CDR3 covers 13 residues. The CDR3 DNA sequence: TGTGCCAGCAGCTCCGTTCCGAACACTGAAGCTTTCTTT. It encodes CASSSVPNTEAFF.

This clone was seen just once. The chain employs TRBV7-9 and TRBJ2-5, with TRBD1 matching over 7 bases. V lost 5 bases, J lost 2 bases, and 5 bases stayed unmatched. Germline V gives CDR1 SEHNR, CDR2 FQNEAQ (reference sequence). This CDR3 contains 14 residues. CDR3 sequence (DNA): TGTGCCAGCAGCCGCACGGGACAGCAAGAGACCCAGTACTTC. It yields the protein CASSRTGQQETQYF.

The chain is built from TRBV9 and TRBJ2-7, with TRBD1 identical over 9 bases. The germline V gene encodes CDR1 SGDLS and CDR2 YYNGEE. J gave up 3 bases and V 3 bases, and 7 bases lay outside the gene matches. The CDR3 contains 15 residues. The CDR3 protein is CASSAGQGMDYEQYF. The CDR3 DNA follows: TGTGCCAGCAGCGCGGGACAGGGTATGGACTACGAGCAGTACTTC.

This clone came up once. The V call is TRBV28, the J call TRBJ1-6, with D hard to call. This CDR3 comprises 13 residues. Germline V gene sequence: CDR1 MDHEN, CDR2 SYDVKM. DNA of the CDR3: TGTGGATCGAGGGCTTCCTATAATTCACCCCTCCACTTT. Residues: CGSRASYNSPLHF.

The chain is built from TRBV9 and TRBJ2-5; 7 positions agree with TRBD2. The CDR3 runs 17 residues. Germline V CDR1 and CDR2: SGDLS, YYNGEE. With 4 bases clipped from V and 3 bases from J, the junction kept 15 bases outside the gene matches. CDR3 bases: TGTGCCAGCAGCCCTGCCAAACCGGCTAGCGGCAAAGAGACCCAGTACTTC. This sequence encodes CASSPAKPASGKETQYF.

This clone was seen more than once but under ten times. V is TRBV2 and J is TRBJ1-1, with 7 nucleotides matching TRBD1. The CDR3 consists of 13 residues. The germline V gene has CDR1 SNHLY and CDR2 FYNNEI. CDR3 sequence: CASGGTALSEAFF. In nucleotides, the CDR3 is TGTGCTTCCGGGGGGACAGCTCTCTCTGAAGCTTTCTTT.